This record covers a single T cell receptor (beta chain). It has no known antigen specificity. No much larger clone exists at a distance of one base, and base qualities are not known. The data originate from a study of cytomegalovirus exposure and HLA in healthy donors (dated by TCRdb to about 2017). With regard to the full study: In an earlier analysis of fewer than 750 of the donors, approximately 260 Gb of sequence data and approximately 100 million unique TCR beta sequences from roughly 190 million T cells were reported. About 300 gigabases of sequencing data and around 80 million unique TCR sequences made up an early release that covered approximately 700 HLA-typed donors. Among the roughly 390 genotyped donors, roughly 80% belonged to the genetic ancestry cluster associated with self-reported Caucasian donors. The study aimed to test whether cataloging public T cell receptors could reveal signatures of past pathogen exposure. The study profiled the T cell repertoires of around 700 subjects by immunosequencing and related them to cytomegalovirus serostatus. A separate validation cohort of approximately 130 different subjects was used in addition to the roughly 640-subject first cohort. The study combined high-throughput TCR immunosequencing, statistical association of individual TCRs with disease status, and machine learning to predict cytomegalovirus infection status. To study patterns of TCR occurrence, a later analysis re-analyzed previously published TCR beta repertoires from 666 donors and added high-resolution HLA genotyping. In the later analysis, no new phenotypic data were used to find candidate immune exposures; instead, reliance was placed on TCR beta sequences and their occurrence across donors. An earlier analysis of approximately 500 of the donors applied high-throughput TCR beta sequencing to assess whether each TCR beta V gene segment acted as functional or pseudogenic. Donor age, sex, ethnicity and CMV serostatus were compiled alongside the repertoire data. Genome-wide SNP genotypes for about 55% of the 666 donors were used in a later genetic analysis, which treated that subset as a discovery cohort. All discovery cohort repertoires had been generated on a single sequencing platform. HLA typing covered class I and class II loci at four-digit resolution. Typing coverage differed by locus: A, B, C, DRB1 and DQB1 were typed in about 620-640 donors, DQA1 in about 500, DPA1 in 600 to 610, and DPB1 in 450 to 490. A few DR-DQ haplotypes were treated as single units for association and clustering because of strong linkage in the cohort. Across 398 genotyped donors of the cohort, an average of approximately 240,000 unique TCR beta nucleotide sequences per donor were sequenced, and roughly a sixth of those sequences were non-productive.

Libraries were made using the immunoSEQ multiplex PCR assay. For the multiplex PCR, a mixture combining 60 forward primers for TCR Vbeta segments and 13 reverse primers for TCR Jbeta segments was used. The CDR3 region of rearranged TCR beta genes was amplified from genomic DNA by a multiplex PCR assay. On the Illumina HiSeq System, the amplified TCR beta libraries were sequenced as 87-base-pair reads. Under the source paper's analysis protocol: A later analysis counted around 72 million unique TCR beta chains across the roughly 700 repertoires, and around 12 million of these chains were shared by at least two donors. To remove PCR and sequencing errors, raw reads were error-corrected and collapsed into unique sequences using a nearest-neighbor algorithm that merged closely related sequences. V, D and J gene segments were assigned by aligning CDR3 sequences to IMGT reference sequences. For a sequence to be retained, a match of at least six nucleotides was required to both a V gene segment and a J gene segment. A rearrangement counted as productive if the CDR3 had no stop codons and remained in frame with V and J, and every other rearrangement counted as non-productive. Following IMGT convention, CDR3 was defined as the stretch from the second conserved V-encoded cysteine up to the conserved J-encoded phenylalanine. In an earlier analysis of around 640 of the donors, sequences lacking an unambiguous match to a single V gene segment were excluded. In an earlier analysis of around 590 of the donors, a V segment was called functional when productive rearrangements were above 56.7%, and segregating when the standard deviation between donors exceeded 5%. A statistical classification framework was built for diagnosing cytomegalovirus status from the catalog of TCR beta chain sequences. V and J gene assignment, in a later analysis, came from comparing TCR nucleotide sequences with IMGT/GENE-DB human TR gene sequences. A later analysis assigned CDR3 sequences and most-parsimonious VDJ recombination scenarios with the TCRdist pipeline. In a later analysis, each TCR beta chain was defined by its CDR3 amino acid sequence together with its V-gene family, and reads without a unique V-gene family were excluded. A later analysis removed roughly 590 highly shared, low-generation-probability nucleotide sequences to deal with suspected cross-contamination and a sequencing artifact. For each public chain, a later analysis derived a clonal expansion index from normalized ranks of inferred template counts within each repertoire. Generation probabilities in a later analysis came from a VDJ recombination model fitted to out-of-frame rearrangements, and those results were checked against IGoR. A later analysis scored TCR-TCR, TCR-HLA and TCR-CMV co-occurrence with hypergeometric tests, applying a repertoire-size bias correction to TCR pairs. In a later analysis, false discovery rates were estimated by permuting HLA or CMV assignments 20 times. In a later analysis, co-occurring TCRs were grouped using DBSCAN, with TCRdist sequence similarity added in when clustering inside HLA-allele-positive subsets. Co-occurrence clustering excluded repertoires with fewer than 30,000 or more than 120,000 public chains, plus five with anomalous nucleotide sharing. TCRdb limited this immuneACCESS table to in-frame rearrangements with V and J called. A share of clones is missing; checked studies link under half to unresolved V genes, and the rest is unexplained. Clonal size and the V and J genes are those of that table, whereas D and trimming came from the DNA. For this sample the table gives approximately 150,000 clones, of which around 79% were detected only once. The top ten clonotypes cover roughly 7% of the sample.

The cohort consisted of fewer than 700 healthy bone marrow donors. At the time of sampling, every cohort member was nominally healthy, though immune exposures that went unrecorded were likely present. The donor tested CMV seropositive, placing the donor among the 250 to 300 seropositive members of the cohort. A peripheral blood sample was collected from each donor, and TCR beta sequencing was performed on peripheral blood mononuclear cells. Genomic DNA extraction from the blood cell samples was performed with the Qiagen DNeasy Blood Extraction Kit. The CDR3 starts with the cysteine, ends with the phenylalanine, and has 17 residues. Solely the CDR3 DNA is kept, with 51 bases framed from the first base. CDR1 and CDR2 (SGHTS, YDEGEE) derive from the germline V gene. Trimming at the junction amounts to 0 bases on V and 6 bases on J, and the germline ends lie 19 bases apart. Summary of the overall study and its limitations: The earlier analysis of nearly 600 of the donors excluded some 15 rarely observed V segments, including chromosome 9 orphons, because counts were too low. According to a later analysis, TCR association rates differed among HLA loci, with DRB1 alleles showing the most associated TCRs and HLA-C alleles showing the fewest. According to a later genetic analysis, donors in an Asian-associated ancestry cluster had fewer N-insertions in productive TCRs than the roughly 670-donor mean. In this cohort, only TCR beta chains were sequenced, and detectable features were limited by the absence of alpha or paired-chain data. A cluster of highly shared sequence variants was judged likely to be a technical artifact of the sequencing pipeline. Immune exposure information for the cohort was limited to CMV serostatus. Most CMV-associated TCR beta chains appeared to be HLA-restricted in a later analysis, and the HLA associations seemed to be driven largely by CMV exposure. Because some donors lacked HLA typing at each locus, the association tests relied only on the typed subset. While some public TCRs were present in many individuals, most TCR sequences turned up only very rarely across donors. A later analysis reported that several top co-occurrence clusters appeared linked to parvovirus B19, influenza, CMV and Epstein-Barr virus. When HLA alleles, especially DR and DQ, strongly co-occurred, TCR associations were difficult to assign to individual alleles. Some IMGT-functional V segments, including TRBV6-2 and TRBV6-3, could not be distinguished by the 87-base-pair reads and were therefore excluded. According to the authors, the approach could potentially be generalized to other disease states and immunological phenotypes. At a false discovery rate of 0.05, a later analysis linked some 17,000 TCR beta sequences to specific HLA alleles. An earlier analysis of approximately 530 of the donors showed that most TCR beta V segments appeared in productive rearrangements either about 90% or about 30% of the time, which broadly matched IMGT annotations. A total of fewer than 200 TCR beta chains were listed by the study as associated with cytomegalovirus. Linkage disequilibrium might explain the correlated functional status among segregating V segments, but an unknown experimental factor could not be ruled out. The classifier was reported to diagnose cytomegalovirus status with high specificity and sensitivity in both the original and validation cohorts. In a later genetic analysis, a missense DCLRE1C variant was associated with V-gene and J-gene trimming of TCR beta chains, and the association was replicated in an independent cohort. Presence/absence analyses assumed roughly uniform sequencing depth across donors, an assumption that may not hold. A further reported finding was that TCR beta sequences accurately predicted the HLA-A and HLA-B alleles for most subjects in the first cohort. A later analysis found that HLA-associated TCR beta chains were more clonally expanded and had lower generation probabilities than equally common non-associated chains. Three of the identified cytomegalovirus-associated TCR beta chains were confirmed in vitro to be specific for cytomegalovirus antigens.

Material for sequencing was PBMCs. The chain is assembled from TRBV5-8 and TRBJ1-5; TRBD1 could be the D gene, as 5 bases match. This TCR derives from a male donor in good health and CMV-seropositive. The CDR3 amino acid sequence is: CASSLGAGGRRGQPQHF. DNA sequence: TGTGCCAGCAGCTTGGGGGCCGGGGGGAGGAGGGGTCAGCCCCAGCATTTT.